A single sample is the source of the 29 T cell receptor beta chains below, sequenced in a study of blood T cell repertoires in COVID-19. Method: immunoSEQ multiplex PCR; TCRdb's copy keeps in-frame clones and lacks some. The sample lists 200,000 to 250,000 clones, around 91% occurring once. Sequences were obtained from PBMCs or T cells enriched from blood (not recorded which). The receptors come from a man aged 25-45 years who had been exposed to COVID-19.

The rearrangement links TRBV28 to TRBJ2-6; a possible D gene is TRBD1 (6 bases). This CDR3 is 15 amino acids long. The germline V gene has CDR1 MDHEN and CDR2 SYDVKM. The V end was cut by 6 bases, the J end by 0 bases, with 9 bases between. CDR3: CASREGGSGANVLTF. The CDR3 nucleotides read TGTGCCAGCAGAGAAGGGGGCTCTGGGGCCAACGTCCTGACTTTC.

The chain carries TRBV6-6 and TRBJ2-5; D is possibly TRBD2 (5 bases). Per the germline V gene, CDR1 is MNHNY and CDR2 is SVGAGI (reference sequence). The CDR3 loop spans 15 amino acids. V lost 1 base, J lost 2 bases, and 11 bases lay in between. The CDR3 spells CASSYLLENQETQYF. The CDR3 nucleotides read TGTGCCAGCAGTTACTTACTAGAGAATCAAGAGACCCAGTACTTC.

The chain has TRBV11-2 and TRBJ2-7, with D maybe TRBD2 (6 bases). The germline V gene encodes CDR1 SGHAT and CDR2 FQNNGV. The length of the CDR3 is 15 residues. Trimming left V 1 base short and J 3 bases short, with 13 bases between. CDR3 bases: TGTGCCAGCAGCTTAGGGGGGGTATTTGTCTACGAGCAGTACTTC. The encoded protein is CASSLGGVFVYEQYF.

This clone occurred a few times. J is TRBJ2-6 and V is TRBV6-5; D perhaps matches TRBD2 (6 bases). The CDR3 consists of 15 residues. Trimming shortened V by 5 bases and J by 1 base, and 9 bases separated the two germline ends. Germline V gene data show CDR1 as MNHEY and CDR2 as SVGAGI. CDR3 region: CASSPRESGANVLTF. The CDR3 bases are TGTGCCAGCAGTCCCCGGGAGTCTGGGGCCAACGTCCTGACTTTC.

This clone was detected a few times. The rearrangement links TRBV3-1 (or the pseudogene TRBV3-2) to TRBJ1-2; 8 bases fit TRBD1. Germline CDR1 reads LGHDT; CDR2 reads YNNKEL (reference sequence). The CDR3 consists of 19 residues. With V trimmed by 3 bases and J by 1 base, 16 bases remained unmatched. The CDR3 reads CASSQAMVGDRRFNYGYTF. The CDR3 coding sequence is TGTGCCAGCAGCCAGGCCATGGTTGGGGACAGGAGATTTAACTATGGCTACACCTTC.

The chain uses TRBV16 and TRBJ1-6; D is perhaps TRBD1 (5 bases). The CDR3 contains 14 residues. Trimming took off 0 bases at V and 10 bases at J, with 10 bases between the two ends. CDR1 KGHSY and CDR2 FQNENV come from the germline V gene. The CDR3 nucleotides read TGTGCCAGCAGCCAATCCCCCAGGGTATCACCCCTCCACTTT. Translation: CASSQSPRVSPLHF.

The chain couples TRBV6-2 or TRBV6-3 to TRBJ1-1; D is uncertain. CDR3 length: 14 amino acids. The germline V and J ends were trimmed by 2 bases and 0 bases, with 7 bases remaining between them. Germline lookup yields CDR1 MNHEY and CDR2 SVGEGT. The CDR3 region is CASSYGPLNTEAFF. The CDR3 DNA reads TGTGCCAGCAGTTACGGGCCTCTGAACACTGAAGCTTTCTTT.

As to this clone: The sample has other DNA sequences that encode this CDR3 too. The genes are TRBV12-3 or TRBV12-4 and TRBJ2-7; TRBD1 matches 9 bases. The V gene end was trimmed by 6 bases and the J gene end by 4 bases; junction bases not matched to a gene: 4. CDR3 size: 13 residues. CDR3 protein: CASSGQGLYEQYF. CDR3 DNA: TGTGCCAGCAGCGGACAGGGGTTATACGAGCAGTACTTC.

The chain employs TRBV2 and TRBJ1-4, with TRBD1 as a possible D gene (6 bases). V lost 7 bases and J 0 bases, leaving 15 bases between the germline ends. The length of the CDR3 is 16 residues. Germline CDR1 and CDR2: SNHLY and FYNNEI. The CDR3, as DNA: TGTGCCAGCACCAGGGACACCTCGGCAACTAATGAAAAACTGTTTTTT. Translated, it gives CASTRDTSATNEKLFF. Based on the CDR3 plus reference TRBV2 and TRBJ1-4, the full variable domain is EPEVTQTPSHQVTQMGQEVILRCVPISNHLYFYWYRQILGQKVEFLVSFYNNEISEKSEIFDDQFSVERPDGSNFTLKIRSTKLEDSAMYFCASTRDTSATNEKLFFGSGTQLSVL.

The genes are TRBV19 and TRBJ1-3; 7 bases are shared with TRBD1. The length of the CDR3 is 15 residues. Germline CDR1 LNHDA, CDR2 SQIVND (reference sequence). The V segment lost 7 bases and the J segment 0 bases; nucleotides outside the gene matches: 6. This chain's CDR3 is CASTPTGFSGNTIYF. The CDR3 DNA is TGTGCCAGTACCCCGACAGGGTTCTCTGGAAACACCATATATTTT.

V and J are TRBV11-2 and TRBJ1-3; the D gene is possibly TRBD1 (6 bases). V lost 8 bases to trimming and J lost 4 bases, with 12 bases between them. The CDR3 length is 13 residues. Germline CDR1 is SGHAT and CDR2 is FQNNGV. The CDR3 here is CASSAGVGNTIYF. The CDR3 nucleotides are TGTGCCAGCTCGGCAGGGGTAGGAAACACCATATATTTT. The full variable domain, in which reference TRBV11-2 and TRBJ1-3 provide the parts outside the CDR3, is EAGVAQSPRYKIIEKRQSVAFWCNPISGHATLYWYQQILGQGPKLLIQFQNNGVVDDSQLPKDRFSAERLKGVDSTLKIQPAKLEDSAVYLCASSAGVGNTIYFGEGSWLTVV.

V gene TRBV4-1 combines with J gene TRBJ1-1, with D unresolved. The CDR3 extends over 16 amino acids. Trimming stripped 4 bases from V and 3 bases from J, with 18 bases between. Germline V gene lookup returns CDR1 MGHRA and CDR2 YSYEKL. CDR3 sequence (DNA): TGCGCCAGCAGCCTGAGCCCGGGTTCTATGGACACTGAAGCTTTCTTT. This translates into CASSLSPGSMDTEAFF.

V is TRBV6-2 or TRBV6-3 and J is TRBJ2-3; maybe TRBD2 (6 bases). Per the germline V gene, CDR1 is MNHEY and CDR2 is SVGEGT. Trimming left V 4 bases short and J 4 bases short, with 12 bases between. The CDR3 length is 14 residues. The DNA of the CDR3 is TGTGCCAGCAGTTCGGGCAGGGAGGCAGATACGCAGTATTTT. It encodes CASSSGREADTQYF.

The V and J genes are TRBV5-1 and TRBJ2-5; 13 bases map to TRBD2. This CDR3 region has 16 residues. Germline V gene sequence: CDR1 SGHRS, CDR2 YFSETQ. The V and J ends lost 3 bases and 5 bases, in that order; junction bases with no gene match: 7. The CDR3 DNA is TGCGCCAGCAGCTCCGGGACTAGCGGGGAAGGGGAGACCCAGTACTTC. Protein sequence: CASSSGTSGEGETQYF.

V gene TRBV6-1 combines with J gene TRBJ1-3, with 9 bases identical to TRBD1. The J segment lost 2 bases and the V segment lost 3 bases, leaving 5 bases of the junction unmatched. The CDR3 has 16 residues. Germline V gene lookup returns CDR1 MNHNS and CDR2 SASEGT. CDR3 protein: CASSDTDRGAGNTIYF. The CDR3 DNA sequence: TGTGCCAGCAGTGATACGGACAGGGGAGCTGGAAACACCATATATTTT.

The chain employs TRBV19 and TRBJ1-5; D unclear. The V end lost 7 bases, the J end lost 4 bases, and 14 bases lay between the germline ends. The length of the CDR3 is 14 residues. The germline V gene encodes CDR1 LNHDA and CDR2 SQIVND (reference sequence). CDR3 bases: TGTGCCAGTAACTCACGCGGCACAAATCAGCCCCAGCATTTT. Translating it yields CASNSRGTNQPQHF.

This chain links TRBV12-1 with TRBJ2-5; TRBD2, the D gene given by the table, was not confirmed from the DNA. TRBV12-1 is termed a pseudogene. The CDR3 spans 14 residues. The CDR3 region is CASSFVLAEETQYF. In DNA form, the CDR3 reads TGTGCCAGCAGCTTTGTACTAGCTGAGGAGACCCAGTACTTC.

The chain employs TRBV2 and TRBJ2-7; 9 bases align to TRBD1. V lost 8 bases, J lost 0 bases, and 14 bases stayed unmatched. Per the germline V gene, CDR1 is SNHLY and CDR2 is FYNNEI. CDR3 length: 17 residues. The CDR3 coding sequence is TGTGCCAGCCTCACCCTGGGTGGGGGACAGGGCTCCTACGAGCAGTACTTC. The encoded protein is CASLTLGGGQGSYEQYF.

The chain combines TRBV30 with TRBJ1-3; D perhaps matches TRBD1 (5 bases). The CDR3 runs to 14 residues. The ends were cut back, 1 base at V and 1 base at J, with 8 bases in the middle. Germline-derived CDR1 and CDR2 are GTSNPN and SVGIG (reference sequence). CDR3 sequence: CAWSEGASGNTIYF. The CDR3 DNA is TGTGCCTGGAGTGAAGGGGCTTCTGGAAACACCATATATTTT.

V usage is TRBV30 and J usage is TRBJ1-2; 8 bases fit TRBD1. The CDR3 is 13 amino acids. The trim removed 5 bases at V and 3 bases at J, leaving 5 bases unmatched. Germline V gives CDR1 GTSNPN, CDR2 SVGIG (reference sequence). CDR3 residues: CAWARQGHYGYTF. The CDR3 nucleotides read TGTGCCTGGGCCCGACAGGGGCACTATGGCTACACCTTC.

Written as DNA, the CDR3 is TGCGCCAGCAGCCCGCAGTTGAGGAGCTCTGGAAACACCATATATTTT. This translates into CASSPQLRSSGNTIYF. V gene TRBV5-1 combines with J gene TRBJ1-3; D not certain. The CDR3 runs 16 residues. Trimming left V 4 bases short and J 0 bases short, with 14 bases between. CDR1 is SGHRS and CDR2 is YFSETQ in the germline V gene.

CDR3 coding DNA: TGCGCCAGCAGCCAAGAATATAAAGTCGCAGCGGGGCTACCCTACGAGCAGTACTTC. This codes for CASSQEYKVAAGLPYEQYF. The rearrangement uses TRBV4-3 and TRBJ2-7, with 7 bases lining up with TRBD2. The CDR3 covers 19 residues. Trimming took 0 bases from V and 2 from J; bases not matched to a gene: 16. Germline V gene sequence: CDR1 LGHNA, CDR2 YSLEER.

The rearrangement links TRBV9 to TRBJ2-5, with 7 bases identical to TRBD1. This CDR3 contains 14 residues. V dropped 3 bases and J dropped 4; count of bases not matched to a gene: 6. The germline V gene encodes CDR1 SGDLS and CDR2 YYNGEE. The CDR3 nucleotides are TGTGCCAGCAGCGCGACAGGGAAAGTAGAGACCCAGTACTTC. Its translation is CASSATGKVETQYF.

This clone was seen only a few times. This chain connects TRBV11-2 to TRBJ1-4, with D perhaps matching TRBD1 (6 bases). Germline V gives CDR1 SGHAT, CDR2 FQNNGV. V lost 0 bases to trimming and J lost 11 bases, with 22 bases between them. The CDR3 has 17 amino acids. The CDR3 sequence is CASSLDQAGEVRGKLFF. As DNA, the CDR3 is TGTGCCAGCAGCTTAGATCAGGCAGGGGAAGTCAGAGGGAAACTGTTTTTT. Filled out from reference TRBV11-2 and TRBJ1-4, the complete variable domain reads EAGVAQSPRYKIIEKRQSVAFWCNPISGHATLYWYQQILGQGPKLLIQFQNNGVVDDSQLPKDRFSAERLKGVDSTLKIQPAKLEDSAVYLCASSLDQAGEVRGKLFFGSGTQLSVL.

The V call is TRBV27, the J call TRBJ2-3; 9 bases fit TRBD1. There are 15 residues in the CDR3. The V gene end was trimmed by 7 bases and the J gene end by 2 bases; junction bases not matched to a gene: 7. CDR1 is MNHEY, CDR2 SMNVEV, per germline (reference sequence). CDR3 sequence (DNA): TGTGCCAGCACCTTCGGGACAGGGAACACAGATACGCAGTATTTT. Translated: CASTFGTGNTDTQYF.

The J gene is TRBJ1-2, the V gene TRBV4-2; 7 nucleotides line up with TRBD1. The germline gives CDR1 LGHNA, CDR2 YNFKEQ. The V segment lost 1 base and the J segment 3 bases; nucleotides outside the gene matches: 8. The CDR3 runs 16 residues. The CDR3 loop is CASSQAGTDTYYGYTF. The CDR3 DNA sequence: TGTGCCAGCAGCCAAGCGGGGACAGATACTTACTATGGCTACACCTTC.

The V call is TRBV11-2, the J call TRBJ2-2; D is unclear. Germline CDR1 reads SGHAT; CDR2 reads FQNNGV. V lost 3 bases to trimming and J lost 5 bases, with 10 bases between them. This CDR3 comprises 14 residues. In DNA, the CDR3 is TGTGCCAGCAGCTTGACGCGAGGAACCGGGGAGCTGTTTTTT. The encoded protein is CASSLTRGTGELFF.

This clone was recorded only once. The chain couples TRBV5-1 to TRBJ1-1; TRBD1 aligns across 7 bases. Germline V CDR1 and CDR2: SGHRS, YFSETQ. The J segment lost 1 base and the V segment lost 8 bases, leaving 11 bases of the junction unmatched. The CDR3 loop spans 15 amino acids. In DNA, the CDR3 is TGCGCCAGTCCAACAGGGGCAGGAACGAACACTGAAGCTTTCTTT. This sequence encodes CASPTGAGTNTEAFF.

The chain couples TRBV5-1 to TRBJ2-3; 9 bases agree with TRBD1. CDR1 SGHRS and CDR2 YFSETQ come from the germline V gene. The length of the CDR3 is 15 residues. J gave up 2 bases and V 4 bases, and 5 bases lay outside the gene matches. The CDR3 spells CASSVTGGITDTQYF. CDR3 DNA: TGCGCCAGCAGCGTGACAGGGGGAATCACAGATACGCAGTATTTT.